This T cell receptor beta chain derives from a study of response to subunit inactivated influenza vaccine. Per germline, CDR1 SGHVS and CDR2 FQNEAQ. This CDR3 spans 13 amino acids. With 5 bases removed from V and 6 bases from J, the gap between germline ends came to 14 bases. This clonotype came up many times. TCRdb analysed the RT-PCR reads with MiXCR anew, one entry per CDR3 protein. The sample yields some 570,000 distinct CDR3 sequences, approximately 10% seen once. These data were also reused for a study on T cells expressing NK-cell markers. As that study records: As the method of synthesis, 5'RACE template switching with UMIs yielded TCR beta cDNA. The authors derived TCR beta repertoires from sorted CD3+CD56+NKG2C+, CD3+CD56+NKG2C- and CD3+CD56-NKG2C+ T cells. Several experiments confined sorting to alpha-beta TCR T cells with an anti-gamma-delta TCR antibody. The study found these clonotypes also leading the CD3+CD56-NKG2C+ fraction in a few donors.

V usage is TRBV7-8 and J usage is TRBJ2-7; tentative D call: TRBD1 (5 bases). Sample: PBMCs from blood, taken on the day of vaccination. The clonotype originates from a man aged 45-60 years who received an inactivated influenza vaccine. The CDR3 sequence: CASSGVQGGEQYF. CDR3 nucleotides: TGTGCCAGCAGCGGGGTGCAGGGTGGCGAGCAGTACTTC.